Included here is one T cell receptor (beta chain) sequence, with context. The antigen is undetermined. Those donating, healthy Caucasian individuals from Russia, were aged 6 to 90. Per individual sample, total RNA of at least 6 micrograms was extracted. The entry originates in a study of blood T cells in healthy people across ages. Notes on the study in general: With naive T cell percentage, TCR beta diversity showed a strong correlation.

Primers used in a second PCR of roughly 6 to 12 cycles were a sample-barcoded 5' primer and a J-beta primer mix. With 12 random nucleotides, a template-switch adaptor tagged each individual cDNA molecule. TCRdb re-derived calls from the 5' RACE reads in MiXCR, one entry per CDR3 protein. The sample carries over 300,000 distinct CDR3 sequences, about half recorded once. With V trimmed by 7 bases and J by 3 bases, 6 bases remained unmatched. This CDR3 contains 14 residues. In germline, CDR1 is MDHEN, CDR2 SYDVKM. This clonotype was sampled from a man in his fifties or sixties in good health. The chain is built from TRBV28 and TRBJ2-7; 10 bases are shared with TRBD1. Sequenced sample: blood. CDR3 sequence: CASKGGTGDYEQYF. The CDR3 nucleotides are TGTGCCAGCAAGGGAGGGACAGGGGACTACGAGCAGTACTTC. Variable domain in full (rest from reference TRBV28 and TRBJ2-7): DVKVTQSSRYLVKRTGEKVFLECVQDMDHENMFWYRQDPGLGLRLIYFSYDVKMKEKGDIPEGYSVSREKKERFSLILESASTNQTSMYLCASKGGTGDYEQYFGPGTRLTVT.